This T cell receptor (beta chain) was captured by sequencing in a study of T cells in Graves' hyperthyroidism and ophthalmopathy. Whole-study context: Specimen type is peripheral blood, collected at initial diagnosis prior to any treatment. Whole-study results and caveats: Stable hyperthyroidism and ophthalmopathy were separated using 13 V-J signatures.

There were TCR beta CDR3 regions amplified from RNA transcripts. The HTBI set primed first-round TCR CDR3 RT-PCR. MiXCR, applied by TCRdb to the multiplex PCR reads, yields one record per CDR3 protein. The sample consists of approximately 690,000 distinct CDR3 sequences, roughly 15% of them appearing once. Germline loops: CDR1 GTSNPN, CDR2 SVGIG (reference sequence). Trimming pared 0 bases from V and 11 bases from J, leaving 13 bases between. This CDR3 is 12 amino acids long. Diagnostic assessment was based on clinical symptoms, serum thyroxine and TRAb, thyroid ultrasound and orbital computed tomography. This clonotype has at least ten counts. Its antigen remains unknown.

The sequence was collected from a woman in her forties or fifties with Graves' ophthalmopathy. The chain combines TRBV30 with TRBJ1-1; D is possibly TRBD1 (5 bases). Sequencing was carried out using blood. CDR3 loop: CAWSVSRARAFF. CDR3 in DNA: TGTGCCTGGAGTGTAAGCAGGGCGCGGGCTTTCTTT.